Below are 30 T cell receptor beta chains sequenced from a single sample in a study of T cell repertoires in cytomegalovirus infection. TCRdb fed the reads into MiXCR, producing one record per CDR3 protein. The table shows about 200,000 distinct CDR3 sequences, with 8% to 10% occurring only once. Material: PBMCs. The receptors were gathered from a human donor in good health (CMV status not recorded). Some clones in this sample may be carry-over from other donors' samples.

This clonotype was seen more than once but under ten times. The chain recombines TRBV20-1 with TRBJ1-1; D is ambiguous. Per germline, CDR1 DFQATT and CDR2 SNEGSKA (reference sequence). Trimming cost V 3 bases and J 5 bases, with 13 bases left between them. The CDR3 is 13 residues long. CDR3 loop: CSASSHALTEAFF. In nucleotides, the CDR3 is TGCAGTGCTAGCTCCCACGCTTTGACTGAAGCTTTCTTT.

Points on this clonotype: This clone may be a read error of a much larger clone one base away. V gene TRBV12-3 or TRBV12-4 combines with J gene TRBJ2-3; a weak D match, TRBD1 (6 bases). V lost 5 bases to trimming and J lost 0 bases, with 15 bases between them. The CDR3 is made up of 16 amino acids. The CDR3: CASSQLVGASTDTQYF. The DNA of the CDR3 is TGTGCCAGCAGTCAACTAGTGGGGGCTAGCACAGATACGCAGTATTTT.

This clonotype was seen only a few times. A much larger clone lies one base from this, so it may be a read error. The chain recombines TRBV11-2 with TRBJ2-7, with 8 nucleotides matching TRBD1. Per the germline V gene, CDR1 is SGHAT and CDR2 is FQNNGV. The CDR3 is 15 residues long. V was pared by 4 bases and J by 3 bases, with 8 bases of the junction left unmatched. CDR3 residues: CASSSRTGFDYEQYF. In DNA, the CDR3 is TGTGCCAGCAGCTCCCGGACAGGGTTCGACTACGAGCAGTACTTC.

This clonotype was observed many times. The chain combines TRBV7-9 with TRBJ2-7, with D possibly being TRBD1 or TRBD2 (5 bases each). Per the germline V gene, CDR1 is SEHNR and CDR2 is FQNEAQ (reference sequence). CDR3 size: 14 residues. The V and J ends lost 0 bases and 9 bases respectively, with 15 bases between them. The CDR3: CASSLAVSAGGQYF. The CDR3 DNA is TGTGCCAGCAGCTTAGCAGTATCAGCTGGGGGGCAGTACTTC.

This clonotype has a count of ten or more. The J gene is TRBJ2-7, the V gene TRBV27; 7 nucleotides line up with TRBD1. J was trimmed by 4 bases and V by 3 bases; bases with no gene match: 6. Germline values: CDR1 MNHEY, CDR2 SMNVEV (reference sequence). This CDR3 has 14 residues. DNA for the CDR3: TGTGCCAGCAGTTTGCAGGGGGTTAGTTACGAGCAGTACTTC. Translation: CASSLQGVSYEQYF.

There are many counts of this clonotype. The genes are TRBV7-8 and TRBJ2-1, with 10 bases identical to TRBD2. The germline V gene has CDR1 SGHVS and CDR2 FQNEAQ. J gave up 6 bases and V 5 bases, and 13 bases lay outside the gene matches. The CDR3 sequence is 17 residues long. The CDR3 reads CASSPNRVAGGRNEQFF. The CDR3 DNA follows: TGTGCCAGCAGCCCGAACCGCGTAGCGGGAGGTCGCAATGAGCAGTTCTTC.

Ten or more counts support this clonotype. The CDR3 bases are TGTGCCAGCATTCAGGGGTACACTGAAGCTTTCTTT. Translation: CASIQGYTEAFF. This chain uses TRBV6-1 with TRBJ1-1, with D perhaps matching TRBD1 (6 bases). V was trimmed by 7 bases and J by 3 bases, leaving 9 bases between them. The CDR3 covers 12 residues. Germline V lookup: CDR1 MNHNS, CDR2 SASEGT.

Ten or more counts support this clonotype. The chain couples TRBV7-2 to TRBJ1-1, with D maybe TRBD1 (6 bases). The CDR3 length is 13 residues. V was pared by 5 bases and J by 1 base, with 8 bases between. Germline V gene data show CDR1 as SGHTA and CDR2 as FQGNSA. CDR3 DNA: TGTGCCAGCAGCCAGGACAGGAACACTGAAGCTTTCTTT. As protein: CASSQDRNTEAFF.

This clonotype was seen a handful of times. This CDR3 is CASSLADEQFF. The CDR3 bases are TGTGCCAGCAGCTTAGCAGATGAGCAGTTCTTC. This chain links TRBV7-6 with TRBJ2-1; no reliable D call. The CDR3 sequence is 11 residues long. Deletions cut 0 bases from V and 8 bases from J, with 2 bases between. Per the germline V gene, CDR1 is SGHVS and CDR2 is FNYEAQ.

The CDR3 spells CASSLGTSGRVETQYF. Written as DNA, the CDR3 is TGTGCCAGCAGCTTAGGGACTAGCGGGAGAGTGGAGACCCAGTACTTC. This chain connects TRBV11-2 to TRBJ2-5, with 13 bases that match TRBD2. The V gene's germline CDR1 is SGHAT and CDR2 FQNNGV. The junction had 4 bases not matched to a gene; V was cut back by 1 base and J by 5 bases. The CDR3 has 16 amino acids. The variable domain in full, with the rest retrieved from reference TRBV11-2 and TRBJ2-5, is EAGVAQSPRYKIIEKRQSVAFWCNPISGHATLYWYQQILGQGPKLLIQFQNNGVVDDSQLPKDRFSAERLKGVDSTLKIQPAKLEDSAVYLCASSLGTSGRVETQYFGPGTRLLVL.

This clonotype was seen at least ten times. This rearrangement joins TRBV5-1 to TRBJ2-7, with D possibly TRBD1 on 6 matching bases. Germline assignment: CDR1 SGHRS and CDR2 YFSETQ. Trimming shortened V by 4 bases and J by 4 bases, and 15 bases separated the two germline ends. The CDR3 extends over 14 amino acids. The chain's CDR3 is CASSDGQPDYEQYF. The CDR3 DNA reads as TGCGCCAGCAGCGATGGACAGCCCGATTACGAGCAGTACTTC.

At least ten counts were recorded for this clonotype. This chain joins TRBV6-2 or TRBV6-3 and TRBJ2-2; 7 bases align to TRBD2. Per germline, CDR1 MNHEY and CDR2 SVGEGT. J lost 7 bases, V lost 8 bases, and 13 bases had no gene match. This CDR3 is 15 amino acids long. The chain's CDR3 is CASGGRAEHSGELFF. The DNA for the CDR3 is TGTGCCAGCGGCGGGAGAGCAGAGCATAGCGGGGAGCTGTTTTTT.

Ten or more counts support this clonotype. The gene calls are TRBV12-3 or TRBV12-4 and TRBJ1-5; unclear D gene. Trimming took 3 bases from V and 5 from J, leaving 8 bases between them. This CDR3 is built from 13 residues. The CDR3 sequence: CASSLSGDQPQHF. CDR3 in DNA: TGTGCCAGCAGTTTGTCTGGGGATCAGCCCCAGCATTTT.

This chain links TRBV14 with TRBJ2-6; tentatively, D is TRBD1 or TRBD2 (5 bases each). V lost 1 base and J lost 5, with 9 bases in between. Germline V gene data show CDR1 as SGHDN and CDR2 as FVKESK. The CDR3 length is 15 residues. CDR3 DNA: TGTGCCAGCAGCCAAGCGGGACGGAGGGCCAACGTCCTGACTTTC. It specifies CASSQAGRRANVLTF. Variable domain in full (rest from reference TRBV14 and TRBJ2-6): EAGVTQFPSHSVIEKGQTVTLRCDPISGHDNLYWYRRVMGKEIKFLLHFVKESKQDESGMPNNRFLAERTGGTYSTLKVQPAELEDSGVYFCASSQAGRRANVLTFGAGSRLTVL.

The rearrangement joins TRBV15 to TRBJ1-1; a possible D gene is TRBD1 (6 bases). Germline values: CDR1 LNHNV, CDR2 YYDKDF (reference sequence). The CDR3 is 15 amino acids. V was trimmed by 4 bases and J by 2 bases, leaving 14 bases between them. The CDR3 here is CATSIVGTLNTEAFF. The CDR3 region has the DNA TGTGCCACCAGCATAGTTGGGACACTTAACACTGAAGCTTTCTTT.

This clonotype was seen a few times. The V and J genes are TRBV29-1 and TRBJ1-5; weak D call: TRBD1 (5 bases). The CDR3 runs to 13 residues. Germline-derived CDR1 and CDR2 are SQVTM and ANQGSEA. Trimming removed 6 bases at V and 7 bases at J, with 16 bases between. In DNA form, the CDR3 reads TGCAGCGTGGGCGGGGGGGTCCGGCAGCCCCAGCATTTT. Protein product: CSVGGGVRQPQHF. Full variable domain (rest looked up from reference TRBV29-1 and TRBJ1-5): SAVISQKPSRDICQRGTSLTIQCQVDSQVTMMFWYRQQPGQSLTLIATANQGSEATYESGFVIDKFPISRPNLTFSTLTVSNMSPEDSSIYLCSVGGGVRQPQHFGDGTRLSIL.

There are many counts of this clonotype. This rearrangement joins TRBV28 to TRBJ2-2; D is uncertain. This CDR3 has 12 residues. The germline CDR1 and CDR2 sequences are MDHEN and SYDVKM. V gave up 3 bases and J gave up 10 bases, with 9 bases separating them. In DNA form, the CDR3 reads TGTGCCAGCAGTTTGACTCGTTCGGAGCTGTTTTTT. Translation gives CASSLTRSELFF.

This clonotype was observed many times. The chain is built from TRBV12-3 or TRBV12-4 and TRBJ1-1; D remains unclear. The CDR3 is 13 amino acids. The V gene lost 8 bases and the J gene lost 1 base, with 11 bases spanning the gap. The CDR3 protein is CASLGATNTEAFF. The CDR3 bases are TGTGCCAGCCTAGGAGCGACGAACACTGAAGCTTTCTTT.

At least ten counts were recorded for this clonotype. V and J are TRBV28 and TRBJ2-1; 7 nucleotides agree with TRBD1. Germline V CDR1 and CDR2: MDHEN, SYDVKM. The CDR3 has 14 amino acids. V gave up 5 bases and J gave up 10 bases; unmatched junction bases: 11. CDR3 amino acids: CASSPPGQTREQFF. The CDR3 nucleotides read TGTGCCAGCAGTCCCCCGGGACAGACGAGGGAGCAGTTCTTC. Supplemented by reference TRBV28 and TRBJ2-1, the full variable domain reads DVKVTQSSRYLVKRTGEKVFLECVQDMDHENMFWYRQDPGLGLRLIYFSYDVKMKEKGDIPEGYSVSREKKERFSLILESASTNQTSMYLCASSPPGQTREQFFGPGTRLTVL.

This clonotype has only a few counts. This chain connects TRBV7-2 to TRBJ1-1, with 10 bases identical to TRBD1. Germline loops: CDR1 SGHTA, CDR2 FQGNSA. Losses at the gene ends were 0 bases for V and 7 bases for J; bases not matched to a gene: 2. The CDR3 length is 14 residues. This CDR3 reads CASSLAGQGFEAFF. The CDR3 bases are TGTGCCAGCAGCTTAGCGGGACAGGGGTTTGAAGCTTTCTTT.

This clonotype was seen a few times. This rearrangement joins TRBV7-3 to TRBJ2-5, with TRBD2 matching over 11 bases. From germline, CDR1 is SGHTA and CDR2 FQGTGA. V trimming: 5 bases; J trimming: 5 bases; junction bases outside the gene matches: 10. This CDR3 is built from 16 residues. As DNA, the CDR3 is TGTGCCAGCAGCCTCCTCGGGGTAGCGGGGGGGGAGACCCAGTACTTC. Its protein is CASSLLGVAGGETQYF. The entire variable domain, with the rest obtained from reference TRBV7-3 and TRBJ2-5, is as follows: GAGVSQTPSNKVTEKGKYVELRCDPISGHTALYWYRQSLGQGPEFLIYFQGTGAADDSGLPNDRFFAVRPEGSVSTLKIQRTERGDSAVYLCASSLLGVAGGETQYFGPGTRLLVL.

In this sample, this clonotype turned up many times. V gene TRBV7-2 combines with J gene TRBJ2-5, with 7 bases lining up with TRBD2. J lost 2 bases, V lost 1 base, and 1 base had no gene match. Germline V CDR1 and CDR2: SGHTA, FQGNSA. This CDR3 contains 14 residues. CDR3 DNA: TGTGCCAGCAGCTTAGGTAGCGGGCAAGAGACCCAGTACTTC. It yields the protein CASSLGSGQETQYF. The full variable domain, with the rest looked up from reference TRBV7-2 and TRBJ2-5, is GAGVSQSPSNKVTEKGKDVELRCDPISGHTALYWYRQSLGQGLEFLIYFQGNSAPDKSGLPSDRFSAERTGGSVSTLTIQRTQQEDSAVYLCASSLGSGQETQYFGPGTRLLVL.

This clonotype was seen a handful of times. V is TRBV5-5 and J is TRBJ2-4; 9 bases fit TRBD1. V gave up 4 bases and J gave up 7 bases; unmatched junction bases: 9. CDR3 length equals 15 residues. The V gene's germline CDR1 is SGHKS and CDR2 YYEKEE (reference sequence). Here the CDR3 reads CASSVGTGSWNIQYF. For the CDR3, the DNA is TGTGCCAGCAGCGTAGGGACAGGGTCATGGAACATTCAGTACTTC.

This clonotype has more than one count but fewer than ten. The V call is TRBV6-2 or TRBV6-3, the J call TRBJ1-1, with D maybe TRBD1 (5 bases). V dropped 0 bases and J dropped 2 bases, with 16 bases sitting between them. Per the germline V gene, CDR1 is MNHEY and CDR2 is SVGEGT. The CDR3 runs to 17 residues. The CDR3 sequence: CASSYSIWGEGNTEAFF. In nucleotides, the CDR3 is TGTGCCAGCAGTTACTCGATTTGGGGCGAGGGAAACACTGAAGCTTTCTTT.

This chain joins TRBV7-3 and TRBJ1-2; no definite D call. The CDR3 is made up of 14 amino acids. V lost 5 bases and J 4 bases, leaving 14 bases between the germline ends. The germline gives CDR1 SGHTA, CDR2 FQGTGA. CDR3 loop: CASSETNEPYGYTF. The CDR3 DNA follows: TGTGCCAGCAGCGAAACAAACGAGCCCTATGGCTACACCTTC.

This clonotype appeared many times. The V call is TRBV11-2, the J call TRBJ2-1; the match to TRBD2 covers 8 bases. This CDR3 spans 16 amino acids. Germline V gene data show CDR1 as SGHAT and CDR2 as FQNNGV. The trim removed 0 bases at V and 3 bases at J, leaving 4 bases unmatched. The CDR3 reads CASSLDHSGGYNEQFF. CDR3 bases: TGTGCCAGCAGCTTAGATCACAGCGGGGGCTACAATGAGCAGTTCTTC. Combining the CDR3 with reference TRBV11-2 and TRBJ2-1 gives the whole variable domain EAGVAQSPRYKIIEKRQSVAFWCNPISGHATLYWYQQILGQGPKLLIQFQNNGVVDDSQLPKDRFSAERLKGVDSTLKIQPAKLEDSAVYLCASSLDHSGGYNEQFFGPGTRLTVL.

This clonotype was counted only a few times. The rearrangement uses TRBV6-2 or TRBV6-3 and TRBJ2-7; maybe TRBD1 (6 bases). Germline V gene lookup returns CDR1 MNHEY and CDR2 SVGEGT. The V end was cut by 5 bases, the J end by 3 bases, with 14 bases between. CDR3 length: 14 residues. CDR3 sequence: CASSQSGQNYEQYF. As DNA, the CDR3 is TGTGCCAGCAGTCAATCGGGACAAAACTACGAGCAGTACTTC.

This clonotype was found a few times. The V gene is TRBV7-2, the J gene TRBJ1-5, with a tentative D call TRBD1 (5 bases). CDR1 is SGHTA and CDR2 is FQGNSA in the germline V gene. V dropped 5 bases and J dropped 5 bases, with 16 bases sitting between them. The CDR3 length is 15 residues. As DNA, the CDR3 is TGTGCCAGCAGCGCTCCGGGGACGGCGGATCAGCCCCAGCATTTT. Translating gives CASSAPGTADQPQHF.

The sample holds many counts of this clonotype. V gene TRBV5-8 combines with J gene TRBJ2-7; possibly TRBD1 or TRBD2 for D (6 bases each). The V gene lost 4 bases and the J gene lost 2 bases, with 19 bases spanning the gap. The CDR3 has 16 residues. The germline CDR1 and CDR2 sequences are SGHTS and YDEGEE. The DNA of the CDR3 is TGTGCCAGCAGCACCCCGAGGGGGAGGAGTCCCTACGAGCAGTACTTC. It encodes CASSTPRGRSPYEQYF.

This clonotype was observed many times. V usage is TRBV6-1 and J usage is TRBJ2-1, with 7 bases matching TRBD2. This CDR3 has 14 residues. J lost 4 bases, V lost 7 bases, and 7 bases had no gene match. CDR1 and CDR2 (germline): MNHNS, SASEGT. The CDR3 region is CASKTSVGYNEQFF. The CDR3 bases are TGTGCCAGCAAAACTAGCGTGGGATACAATGAGCAGTTCTTC.